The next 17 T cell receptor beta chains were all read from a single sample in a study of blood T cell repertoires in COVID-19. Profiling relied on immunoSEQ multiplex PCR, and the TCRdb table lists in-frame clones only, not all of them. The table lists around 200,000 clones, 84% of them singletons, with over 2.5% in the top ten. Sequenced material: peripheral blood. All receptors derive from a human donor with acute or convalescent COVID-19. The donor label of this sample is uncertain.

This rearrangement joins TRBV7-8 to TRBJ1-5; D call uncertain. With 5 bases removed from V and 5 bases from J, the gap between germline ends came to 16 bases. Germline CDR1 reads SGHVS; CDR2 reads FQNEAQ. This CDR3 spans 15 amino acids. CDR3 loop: CASSPRTTSHQPQHF. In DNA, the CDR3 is TGTGCCAGCAGCCCTAGGACTACATCTCATCAGCCCCAGCATTTT.

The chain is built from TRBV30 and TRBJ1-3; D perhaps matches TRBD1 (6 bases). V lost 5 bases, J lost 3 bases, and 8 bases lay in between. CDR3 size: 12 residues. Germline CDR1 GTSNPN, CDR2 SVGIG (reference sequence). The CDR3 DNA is TGTGCCTGGCACAGGGATGGAAACACCATATATTTT. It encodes CAWHRDGNTIYF.

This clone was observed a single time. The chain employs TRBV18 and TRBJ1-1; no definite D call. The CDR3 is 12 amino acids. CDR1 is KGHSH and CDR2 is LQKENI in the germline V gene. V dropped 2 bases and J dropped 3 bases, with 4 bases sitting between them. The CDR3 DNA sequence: TGTGCCAGCTCACCAGAGGACACTGAAGCTTTCTTT. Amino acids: CASSPEDTEAFF.

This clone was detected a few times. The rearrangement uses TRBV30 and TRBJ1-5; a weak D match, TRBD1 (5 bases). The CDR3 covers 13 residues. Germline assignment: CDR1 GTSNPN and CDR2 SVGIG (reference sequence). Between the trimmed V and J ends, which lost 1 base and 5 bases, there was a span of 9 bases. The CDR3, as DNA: TGTGCCTGGAGTGCAGGGATAGATCAGCCCCAGCATTTT. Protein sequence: CAWSAGIDQPQHF.

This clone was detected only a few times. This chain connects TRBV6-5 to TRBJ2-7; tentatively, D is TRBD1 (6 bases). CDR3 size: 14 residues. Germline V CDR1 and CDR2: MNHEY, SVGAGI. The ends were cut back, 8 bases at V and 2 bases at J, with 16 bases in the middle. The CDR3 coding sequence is TGTGCCAGCGCCCTGTCGTCAGGGGCCTACGAGCAGTACTTC. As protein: CASALSSGAYEQYF.

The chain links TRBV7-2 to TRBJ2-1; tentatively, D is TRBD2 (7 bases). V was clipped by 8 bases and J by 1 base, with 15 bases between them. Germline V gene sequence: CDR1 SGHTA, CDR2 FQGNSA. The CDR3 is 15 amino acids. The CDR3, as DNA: TGTGCCAGCCGCCGGGGGGCGGGTTCCTACAATGAGCAGTTCTTC. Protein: CASRRGAGSYNEQFF.

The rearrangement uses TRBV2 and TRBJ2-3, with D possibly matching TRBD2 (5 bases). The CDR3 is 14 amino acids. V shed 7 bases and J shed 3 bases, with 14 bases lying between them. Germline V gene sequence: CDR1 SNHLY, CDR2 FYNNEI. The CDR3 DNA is TGTGCCAGCACGAGGAGGCCGGAGACAGATACGCAGTATTTT. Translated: CASTRRPETDTQYF.

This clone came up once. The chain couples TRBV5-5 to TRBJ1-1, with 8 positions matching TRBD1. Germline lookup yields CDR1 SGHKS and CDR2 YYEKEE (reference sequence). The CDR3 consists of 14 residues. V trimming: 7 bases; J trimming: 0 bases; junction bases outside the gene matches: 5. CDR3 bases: TGTGCCAGCTACTTGGGACAGGTGAACACTGAAGCTTTCTTT. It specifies CASYLGQVNTEAFF.

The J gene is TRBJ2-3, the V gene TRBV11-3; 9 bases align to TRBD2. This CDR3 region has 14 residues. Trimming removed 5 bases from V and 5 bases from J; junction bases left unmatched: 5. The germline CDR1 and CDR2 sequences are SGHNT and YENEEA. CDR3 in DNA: TGTGCCAGCAGCGCGGGACTAGCTCAAGATACGCAGTATTTT. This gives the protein CASSAGLAQDTQYF. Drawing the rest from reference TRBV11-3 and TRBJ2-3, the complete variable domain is EAGVVQSPRYKIIEKKQPVAFWCNPISGHNTLYWYLQNLGQGPELLIRYENEEAVDDSQLPKDRFSAERLKGVDSTLKIQPAELGDSAVYLCASSAGLAQDTQYFGPGTRLTVL.

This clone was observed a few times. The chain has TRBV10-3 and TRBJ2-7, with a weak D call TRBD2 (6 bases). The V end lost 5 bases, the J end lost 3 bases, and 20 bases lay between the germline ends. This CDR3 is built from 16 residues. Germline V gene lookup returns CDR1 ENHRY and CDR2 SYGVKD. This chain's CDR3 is CAISKAGLRANYEQYF. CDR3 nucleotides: TGTGCCATCAGTAAGGCGGGACTTCGAGCCAACTACGAGCAGTACTTC.

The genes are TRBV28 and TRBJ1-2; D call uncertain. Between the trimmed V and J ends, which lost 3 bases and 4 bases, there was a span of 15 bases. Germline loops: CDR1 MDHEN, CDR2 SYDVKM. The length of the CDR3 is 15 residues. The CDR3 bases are TGTGCCAGCAGTTTCCATGAGGTCCCCCCCTATGGCTACACCTTC. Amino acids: CASSFHEVPPYGYTF.

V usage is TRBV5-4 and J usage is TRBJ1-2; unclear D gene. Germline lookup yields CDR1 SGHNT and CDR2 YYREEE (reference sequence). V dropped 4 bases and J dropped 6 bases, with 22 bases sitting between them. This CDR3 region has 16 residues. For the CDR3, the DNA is TGTGCCAGCAGCCCTTCGTTGACGGGGTACGAGGATGGCTACACCTTC. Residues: CASSPSLTGYEDGYTF.

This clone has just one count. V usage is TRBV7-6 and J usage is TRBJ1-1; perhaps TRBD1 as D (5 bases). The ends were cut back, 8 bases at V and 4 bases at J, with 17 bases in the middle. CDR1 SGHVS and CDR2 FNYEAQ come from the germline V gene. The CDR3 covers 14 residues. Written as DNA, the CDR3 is TGTGCCAGCGGACGGGGGGGGATCACCACTGAAGCTTTCTTT. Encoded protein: CASGRGGITTEAFF. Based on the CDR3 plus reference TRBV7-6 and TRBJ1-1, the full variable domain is GAGVSQSPRYKVTKRGQDVALRCDPISGHVSLYWYRQALGQGPEFLTYFNYEAQQDKSGLPNDRFSAERPEGSISTLTIQRTEQRDSAMYRCASGRGGITTEAFFGQGTRLTVV.

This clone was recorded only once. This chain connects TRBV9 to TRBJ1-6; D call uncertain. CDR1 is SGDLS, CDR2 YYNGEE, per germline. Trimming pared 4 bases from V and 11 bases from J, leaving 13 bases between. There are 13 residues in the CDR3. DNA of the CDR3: TGTGCCAGCAGCCCCGAGGGCGGGACACCCCTCCACTTT. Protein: CASSPEGGTPLHF.

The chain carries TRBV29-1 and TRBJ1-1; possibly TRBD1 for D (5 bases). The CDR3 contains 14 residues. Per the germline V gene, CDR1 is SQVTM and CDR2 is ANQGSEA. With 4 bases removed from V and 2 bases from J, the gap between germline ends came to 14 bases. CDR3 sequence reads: CSVGWNQGNTEAFF. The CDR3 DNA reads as TGCAGCGTTGGGTGGAATCAGGGAAACACTGAAGCTTTCTTT.

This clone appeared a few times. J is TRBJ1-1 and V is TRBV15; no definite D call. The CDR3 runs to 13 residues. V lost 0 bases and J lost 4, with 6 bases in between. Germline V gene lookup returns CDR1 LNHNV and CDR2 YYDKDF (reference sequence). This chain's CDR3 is CATSRESGTEAFF. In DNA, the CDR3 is TGTGCCACCAGCAGAGAATCGGGCACTGAAGCTTTCTTT.

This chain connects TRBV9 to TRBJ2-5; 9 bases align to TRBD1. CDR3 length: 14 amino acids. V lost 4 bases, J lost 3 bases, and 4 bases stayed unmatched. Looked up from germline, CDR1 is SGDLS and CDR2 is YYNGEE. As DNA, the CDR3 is TGTGCCAGCAGCTTCGGGACAGGGAAAGAGACCCAGTACTTC. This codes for CASSFGTGKETQYF.